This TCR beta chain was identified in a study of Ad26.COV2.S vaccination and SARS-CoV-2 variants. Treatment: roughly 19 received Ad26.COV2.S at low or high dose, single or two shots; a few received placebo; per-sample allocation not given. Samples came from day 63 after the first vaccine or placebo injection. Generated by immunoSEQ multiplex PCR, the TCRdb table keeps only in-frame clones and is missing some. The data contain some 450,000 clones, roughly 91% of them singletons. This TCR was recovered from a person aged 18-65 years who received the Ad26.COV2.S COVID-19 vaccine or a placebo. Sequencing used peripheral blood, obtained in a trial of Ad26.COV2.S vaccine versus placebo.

This chain's CDR3 is CSASREAQVYEQYF. CDR3 in DNA: TGCAGTGCTAGTCGGGAGGCCCAAGTCTACGAGCAGTACTTC. This chain connects TRBV20-1 to TRBJ2-7; TRBD2 aligns across 7 bases. This CDR3 contains 14 residues. V dropped 3 bases and J dropped 3; count of bases not matched to a gene: 8. Per germline, CDR1 DFQATT and CDR2 SNEGSKA (reference sequence).